The 29 T cell receptor beta chains presented below share a single source sample, sequenced in a study of OX40 agonist ivuxolimab in advanced cancers. Generated by immunoSEQ multiplex PCR, the TCRdb table keeps only in-frame clones and is missing some. The sample holds roughly 56,000 clones, 75% to 90% seen once. The sequences come from CD4+ or CD8+ T cells sorted from blood, collected in a trial of the OX40 agonist ivuxolimab. These receptors all stem from an adult with an advanced solid tumor such as melanoma, head and neck, liver or kidney cancer.

The genes are TRBV5-1 and TRBJ2-1, with 9 bases lining up with TRBD2. Per germline, CDR1 SGHRS and CDR2 YFSETQ. Trimming cost V 0 bases and J 4 bases; bases outside gene matches: 2. This CDR3 comprises 15 residues. The CDR3 is CASSLETSGYNEQFF. The CDR3 DNA follows: TGCGCCAGCAGCTTGGAGACTAGCGGTTACAATGAGCAGTTCTTC.

The genes are TRBV4-2 and TRBJ2-1, with a tentative D call TRBD2 (7 bases). The ends were cut back, 0 bases at V and 10 bases at J, with 13 bases in the middle. This CDR3 has 14 amino acids. Germline V gives CDR1 LGHNA, CDR2 YNFKEQ. The CDR3 sequence is CASSQDFGGREQFF. CDR3 coding DNA: TGTGCCAGCAGCCAAGATTTCGGGGGGCGCGAGCAGTTCTTC.

J is TRBJ2-7 and V is TRBV6-5, with D perhaps TRBD2 (6 bases). Trimming stripped 5 bases from V and 0 bases from J, with 11 bases between. CDR3 length: 14 residues. Germline CDR1 and CDR2: MNHEY and SVGAGI. CDR3 nucleotides: TGTGCCAGCAGTCCCCAGCGGGCCTCCTACGAGCAGTACTTC. It is translated as CASSPQRASYEQYF.

This chain uses TRBV5-8 with TRBJ1-4, with unresolved D. This CDR3 has 16 amino acids. V was clipped by 5 bases and J by 3 bases, with 17 bases between them. CDR1 is SGHTS, CDR2 YDEGEE, per germline. The CDR3 DNA sequence: TGTGCCAGCAGTCCTCCAAACTTGTCTGCTAATGAAAAACTGTTTTTT. Translation gives CASSPPNLSANEKLFF.

The count of this clone is one. The gene calls are TRBV19 and TRBJ2-7; maybe TRBD2 (6 bases). The CDR3 covers 16 residues. V lost 1 base, J lost 5 bases, and 18 bases lay in between. Germline lookup yields CDR1 LNHDA and CDR2 SQIVND (reference sequence). The CDR3 bases are TGTGCCAGTAGTATAGTTATCACGGGACTTCCTAACGAGCAGTACTTC. It specifies CASSIVITGLPNEQYF.

The rearrangement joins TRBV13 to TRBJ2-1, with a possible D match to TRBD2 (6 bases). The CDR3 sequence is 13 residues long. Germline loops: CDR1 PRHDT, CDR2 FYEKMQ (reference sequence). The V and J ends lost 5 bases and 7 bases respectively, with 12 bases between them. CDR3 DNA sequence: TGTGCCAGCAGCCCCCCCCTAGCGAATGAGCAGTTCTTC. Amino acid sequence: CASSPPLANEQFF.

The chain has TRBV28 and TRBJ2-1; possibly TRBD2 for D (5 bases). The CDR3 extends over 13 amino acids. Trimming left V 9 bases short and J 4 bases short, with 13 bases between. Germline lookup yields CDR1 MDHEN and CDR2 SYDVKM. The CDR3 bases are TGTGCCAGTTTACCGGACTCTTACAATGAGCAGTTCTTC. The encoded protein is CASLPDSYNEQFF.

The chain is built from TRBV4-2 and TRBJ1-4; D may be TRBD1 (6 bases). This CDR3 has 16 residues. V was shortened by 1 base and J by 6 bases, with 15 bases between the two germline ends. Per germline, CDR1 LGHNA and CDR2 YNFKEQ. DNA of the CDR3: TGTGCCAGCAGCCAAGGTCTCGGGACATATGATGAAAAACTGTTTTTT. Protein product: CASSQGLGTYDEKLFF.

The chain uses TRBV23-1 and TRBJ2-7; D might be TRBD1 (5 bases). TRBV23-1 is an ORF, with its function uncertain. This CDR3 contains 16 residues. Between the trimmed V and J ends, which lost 2 bases and 0 bases, there was a span of 14 bases. The CDR3 spells CASSQDQDTHSYEQYF. In DNA form, the CDR3 reads TGCGCCAGCAGTCAAGATCAGGACACCCACTCCTACGAGCAGTACTTC.

The genes are TRBV6-5 and TRBJ2-7, with 7 bases fitting TRBD2. This CDR3 is 12 amino acids long. Losses at the gene ends were 4 bases for V and 5 bases for J; bases not matched to a gene: 2. Germline CDR1 MNHEY, CDR2 SVGAGI. For the CDR3, the DNA is TGTGCCAGCAGTTGGGGGGGTCACGAGCAGTACTTC. It specifies CASSWGGHEQYF.

The chain uses TRBV7-3 and TRBJ2-5; D might be TRBD1 or TRBD2, each matching 5 bases. Trimming took 4 bases from V and 7 from J, leaving 16 bases between them. Germline V lookup: CDR1 SGHTA, CDR2 FQGTGA. This CDR3 has 14 amino acids. CDR3 amino acids: CASSSGPRERTQYF. The CDR3 region has the DNA TGTGCCAGCAGCTCGGGACCTCGTGAGCGGACCCAGTACTTC.

Points on this clone: One end of the junction varies from germline; a read error may be responsible. The genes are TRBV28 and TRBJ1-3; no firm D call. Per the germline V gene, CDR1 is MDHEN and CDR2 is SYDVKM. This CDR3 has 16 residues. The CDR3 here is CASSLPDNFSRNTIYF. The CDR3 region has the DNA TGTGCCAGCAGTTTACCTGACAATTTCTCTAGAAACACCATATATTTT.

This chain uses TRBV4-2 with TRBJ2-1, with 12 positions matching TRBD2. In germline, CDR1 is LGHNA, CDR2 YNFKEQ. This CDR3 contains 18 residues. Germline trimming cut 0 bases from V and 8 bases from J; bases unmatched to any gene: 11. The CDR3 loop is CASSQEGTSGRRYDEQFF. The DNA of the CDR3 is TGTGCCAGCAGCCAAGAAGGCACTAGCGGGAGGCGGTATGATGAGCAGTTCTTC.

V gene TRBV9 combines with J gene TRBJ2-6; 7 bases agree with TRBD1. The germline V gene encodes CDR1 SGDLS and CDR2 YYNGEE. The CDR3 is 18 amino acids. The J segment lost 0 bases and the V segment lost 4 bases, leaving 10 bases of the junction unmatched. The CDR3, as DNA: TGTGCCAGCAGCCCAAAAACAGGGGTAGCCTCTGGGGCCAACGTCCTGACTTTC. Its protein is CASSPKTGVASGANVLTF.

The chain carries TRBV29-1 and TRBJ2-7; tentative D call: TRBD1 (5 bases). Trimming cost V 7 bases and J 1 base, with 11 bases left between them. The CDR3 extends over 12 amino acids. CDR1 and CDR2 (germline): SQVTM, ANQGSEA. The CDR3 sequence: CSAKTVSYEQYF. CDR3 sequence (DNA): TGCAGCGCTAAGACAGTTTCCTACGAGCAGTACTTC.

V is TRBV19 and J is TRBJ2-1; no clear D gene. The CDR3 has 17 amino acids. Germline V gene sequence: CDR1 LNHDA, CDR2 SQIVND (reference sequence). V dropped 0 bases and J dropped 0 bases, with 12 bases sitting between them. DNA of the CDR3: TGTGCCAGTAGTATAGATCTGGAGACGAGCTCCTACAATGAGCAGTTCTTC. Its protein product is CASSIDLETSSYNEQFF.

The chain links TRBV2 to TRBJ2-7; 10 positions match TRBD2. V lost 7 bases, J lost 1 base, and 4 bases stayed unmatched. Per the germline V gene, CDR1 is SNHLY and CDR2 is FYNNEI. The CDR3 sequence is 14 residues long. CDR3 region: CASTWTSGSYEQYF. The CDR3 coding sequence is TGTGCCAGCACTTGGACTAGCGGTTCCTACGAGCAGTACTTC. The full variable domain, in which reference TRBV2 and TRBJ2-7 provide the parts outside the CDR3, is EPEVTQTPSHQVTQMGQEVILRCVPISNHLYFYWYRQILGQKVEFLVSFYNNEISEKSEIFDDQFSVERPDGSNFTLKIRSTKLEDSAMYFCASTWTSGSYEQYFGPGTRLTVT.

This rearrangement joins TRBV28 to TRBJ1-1; D is uncertain. Trimming took 2 bases from V and 0 from J, leaving 10 bases between them. The germline V gene has CDR1 MDHEN and CDR2 SYDVKM. This CDR3 has 15 residues. CDR3 nucleotide sequence: TGTGCCAGCAGTTTAAACACAGACCTGAACACTGAAGCTTTCTTT. Encoded protein: CASSLNTDLNTEAFF.

This clone occurred a few times. The V call is TRBV10-1, the J call TRBJ1-5; the D gene is possibly TRBD1 (6 bases). The V and J ends lost 7 bases and 0 bases respectively, with 10 bases between them. This CDR3 has 14 amino acids. Germline CDR1 WNHNN, CDR2 SYGVQD (reference sequence). CDR3 region: CASIDRYSNQPQHF. DNA of the CDR3: TGCGCCAGCATCGACAGGTATAGCAATCAGCCCCAGCATTTT.

The chain couples TRBV28 to TRBJ2-1, with 11 bases fitting TRBD2. The length of the CDR3 is 18 residues. The V gene's germline CDR1 is MDHEN and CDR2 SYDVKM. V was pared by 5 bases and J by 3 bases, with 12 bases of the junction left unmatched. CDR3 DNA: TGTGCCAGCAGTCCCCCCCCCGTAGCGGGAGGGTACTACAATGAGCAGTTCTTC. This translates into CASSPPPVAGGYYNEQFF.

The J gene is TRBJ2-5, the V gene TRBV4-1, with a possible D match to TRBD1 (5 bases). CDR3 length: 13 amino acids. Germline V CDR1 and CDR2: MGHRA, YSYEKL. Trimming took 2 bases from V and 1 from J, leaving 5 bases between them. DNA of the CDR3: TGCGCCAGCAGCCAAAGGGGCCAAGAGACCCAGTACTTC. Its translation: CASSQRGQETQYF.

The chain employs TRBV7-9 and TRBJ2-1; D might be TRBD2 (6 bases). Germline V gene lookup returns CDR1 SEHNR and CDR2 FQNEAQ (reference sequence). The CDR3 is 16 amino acids. V lost 2 bases, J lost 6 bases, and 17 bases lay in between. For the CDR3, the DNA is TGTGCCAGCAGCTTACCGAGCGGGCTCTCCGCCAATGAGCAGTTCTTC. Translated: CASSLPSGLSANEQFF.

The rearrangement joins TRBV9 to TRBJ2-2; possibly TRBD1 for D (5 bases). This CDR3 comprises 15 residues. V was pared by 2 bases and J by 7 bases, with 15 bases between. The germline V gene encodes CDR1 SGDLS and CDR2 YYNGEE. The CDR3 reads CASSVGLRNSGELFF. CDR3 nucleotides: TGTGCCAGCAGCGTGGGGCTACGGAATAGCGGGGAGCTGTTTTTT.

The V and J genes are TRBV28 and TRBJ2-5; TRBD2 is a possible D gene (6 bases). This CDR3 spans 13 amino acids. Per the germline V gene, CDR1 is MDHEN and CDR2 is SYDVKM. Between the trimmed V and J ends, which lost 5 bases and 3 bases, there was a span of 10 bases. The CDR3 region has the DNA TGTGCCAGCAGTCTCCCGGGAGAAGAGACCCAGTACTTC. Residues: CASSLPGEETQYF.

The chain couples TRBV27 to TRBJ2-5; TRBD2 agrees at 11 bases. CDR3 length: 15 residues. V was pared by 0 bases and J by 3 bases, with 0 bases of the junction left unmatched. Germline CDR1 is MNHEY and CDR2 is SMNVEV (reference sequence). The CDR3 loop is CASSLSSGREETQYF. In DNA, the CDR3 is TGTGCCAGCAGTTTATCTAGCGGGAGGGAAGAGACCCAGTACTTC.

V is TRBV28 and J is TRBJ2-7; D is uncertain. The CDR3 totals 11 residues. Germline V gene lookup returns CDR1 MDHEN and CDR2 SYDVKM. Trimming left V 6 bases short and J 4 bases short, with 7 bases between. Here the CDR3 DNA reads TGTGCCAGCAGCAGAAGGTACGAGCAGTACTTC. This sequence encodes CASSRRYEQYF.

This clone was counted between two and nine times. This rearrangement joins TRBV15 to TRBJ2-7, with D hard to call. Germline V gene data show CDR1 as LNHNV and CDR2 as YYDKDF (reference sequence). This CDR3 is built from 13 residues. V lost 0 bases and J lost 3, with 6 bases in between. This CDR3 reads CATSRELGYEQYF. CDR3 in DNA: TGTGCCACCAGCAGAGAACTCGGCTACGAGCAGTACTTC.

The chain links TRBV4-3 to TRBJ2-2; D is possibly TRBD2 (5 bases). Germline CDR1 reads LGHNA; CDR2 reads YSLEER. This CDR3 region has 17 residues. The germline V and J ends were trimmed by 3 bases and 4 bases, with 18 bases remaining between them. CDR3 DNA: TGCGCCAGCAGCCACGCGGTATGGGCAGAGGGCACCGGGGAGCTGTTTTTT. Translation gives CASSHAVWAEGTGELFF.

The J gene is TRBJ2-3, the V gene TRBV28, with no clear D. The V gene's germline CDR1 is MDHEN and CDR2 SYDVKM. The V and J ends lost 3 bases and 5 bases respectively, with 6 bases between them. CDR3 size: 12 residues. The CDR3 protein is CASSFNEDTQYF. The CDR3 DNA reads TGTGCCAGCAGTTTCAACGAAGATACGCAGTATTTT.